This T cell receptor (beta chain) was sequenced for a study of shared clonotypes between healthy human individuals. Study-wide points: The study generally estimated greater richness for naive than memory subsets. Only blood samples were collected, and tissue repertoires likely differ.

Investigators spread the genomic DNA of each subset evenly over several immunoSEQ plates. The data were produced by immunoSEQ multiplex PCR, yet TCRdb's version contains in-frame clones alone and is incomplete. The data hold a few hundred thousand clones, with about 69% observed a single time. In this sample, this clone turned up a few times. Its antigen remains unidentified. Trimming took off 3 bases at V and 5 bases at J, with 13 bases between the two ends. The CDR3 is 14 residues long. Germline V gene lookup returns CDR1 SGHAT and CDR2 FQNNGV. Both subsets, CD45RA+ naive and CD45RA-negative memory, were split from the CD4+ cells.

The sequence was collected from a man aged 25-40 years in good health. The sequencing sample was made of memory CD4+ T cells sorted from blood. This sample's subset: CD45RA-negative fraction. The genes are TRBV11-2 and TRBJ1-1; no definite D call. The CDR3 spells CASSFAPLGTEAFF. The DNA of the CDR3 is TGTGCCAGCAGCTTCGCCCCGTTGGGAACTGAAGCTTTCTTT.